The clone carrying this TCR beta chain has only a few counts. Using immunoSEQ multiplex PCR, the repertoire was profiled, and TCRdb retains in-frame clones only, with some absent. This sample yields 45,000 to 50,000 clones, of which approximately 92% are seen a single time; approximately 6% belongs to the top ten. The ends were cut back, 4 bases at V and 5 bases at J, with 18 bases in the middle. The CDR3 loop spans 15 amino acids. The V gene's germline CDR1 is SGDLS and CDR2 YYNGEE. The source of the sample is a study of graft-versus-host responses after intestinal transplantation. Study overall: Uniformly, recipients were administered anti-thymocyte globulin induction with subsequent tacrolimus and steroids for around three years.

The source is a human patient who received an intestinal transplant, so some T cells may come from the graft donor. This chain connects TRBV9 to TRBJ2-5, with TRBD2 as a possible D gene (7 bases). The sequencing here drew on PBMCs, taken 750 to 800 days after a first intestinal transplant, on the day of a second. CDR3 sequence reads: CASSPPRGGTETQYF. The CDR3 bases are TGTGCCAGCAGCCCCCCAAGGGGGGGCACGGAGACCCAGTACTTC.